This TCR beta chain was sequenced for a study of CD8+ T cells in alopecia areata. cDNA reverse transcribed from extracted RNA served as the sequencing template. Assay: immunoSEQ multiplex PCR; the TCRdb copy retains only in-frame clones and omits some. The table has some 58,000 clones, 46% seen once. Indicated treatment: oral pan-JAK inhibitor, 5-10 mg twice daily. The CDR3 loop spans 17 amino acids. Germline V gene data show CDR1 as SGHTA and CDR2 as FQGNSA. The V segment lost 2 bases and the J segment 0 bases; nucleotides outside the gene matches: 7. The rearrangement joins TRBV7-2 to TRBJ2-7; 10 nucleotides agree with TRBD2. The sequencing used CD8+ T cells sorted from blood, collected at approximately week 37, from a patient treated with tofacitinib. This sequence originates from a human donor with alopecia areata. The CDR3 DNA reads TGTGCCAGCAGCTTACGTAGCGGGAGGACCAGCTCCTACGAGCAGTACTTC. It yields the protein CASSLRSGRTSSYEQYF.